The entry that follows covers one TCR beta chain sequence. The antigen is undetermined. The sample comes from a study of OX40 agonist ivuxolimab in advanced cancers. Study outcomes and limitations: CD4+ and CD8+ blood T cells expanded clonally by week 6 at 0.1 to 3.0 mg/kg.

This CDR3 has 15 residues. The germline V and J ends were trimmed by 1 base and 8 bases, with 15 bases remaining between them. Germline V gene sequence: CDR1 SGHVS, CDR2 FNYEAQ. The repertoire was sequenced with immunoSEQ multiplex PCR; TCRdb's copy has only in-frame clones and lacks some. The table has some 100,000 clones, more than 85% seen once; the top ten hold 3% to 3.5%. The source of this sequence is an adult with an advanced solid tumor such as melanoma, head and neck, liver or kidney cancer. The sample in question was CD4+ or CD8+ T cells sorted from blood, obtained in a trial of the OX40 agonist ivuxolimab. The V call is TRBV7-6, the J call TRBJ2-1; maybe TRBD1 (5 bases). The CDR3 DNA reads as TGTGCCAGCAGCTTAGAGGGGAATAAGGTACATGAGCAGTTCTTC. Encoded protein: CASSLEGNKVHEQFF.